These 13 T cell receptor beta chains share one sample of origin, sequenced in a study of blood T cell repertoires in COVID-19. The repertoire was sequenced with immunoSEQ multiplex PCR; TCRdb's copy has only in-frame clones and lacks some. The sample comprises approximately 110,000 clones, 75% to 90% of which are singletons, and 6.6% rests with the top ten. Sequencing used peripheral blood. The receptor source for this set is a woman aged 45 to 65 with acute or convalescent COVID-19.

A few counts support this clone. V and J are TRBV18 and TRBJ2-2; D unclear. V was shortened by 0 bases and J by 0 bases, with 11 bases between the two germline ends. The CDR3 is 17 amino acids. Germline V gene lookup returns CDR1 KGHSH and CDR2 LQKENI. CDR3 in DNA: TGTGCCAGCTCACCACCTGCCACAGCATCGAACACCGGGGAGCTGTTTTTT. Its protein is CASSPPATASNTGELFF.

This clone has only a few counts. The chain links TRBV19 to TRBJ1-1; D ambiguous. CDR3 length: 13 amino acids. V was cut by 6 bases and J by 0 bases, with 8 bases left in between. Per the germline V gene, CDR1 is LNHDA and CDR2 is SQIVND (reference sequence). DNA for the CDR3: TGTGCCAGTAGGAGGACTGTGAACACTGAAGCTTTCTTT. This encodes CASRRTVNTEAFF.

The table lists this clone with a few counts. The chain employs TRBV6-6 and TRBJ2-5, with 10 positions matching TRBD1. V dropped 5 bases and J dropped 7; count of bases not matched to a gene: 25. The CDR3 is made up of 20 amino acids. Germline lookup yields CDR1 MNHNY and CDR2 SVGAGI (reference sequence). The CDR3 DNA reads TGTGCCAGCAGTCCGAGGGGGATAAGTGGGACAGGGGCCGCCCGAGCGACCCAGTACTTC. Its translation: CASSPRGISGTGAARATQYF.

The CDR3 bases are TGTGCCAGCAGTGAGGAGGGGGCGTGGAATCAGCCCCAGCATTTT. Protein product: CASSEEGAWNQPQHF. The genes are TRBV2 and TRBJ1-5; 7 bases are shared with TRBD1. Germline CDR1 and CDR2: SNHLY and FYNNEI. The CDR3 consists of 15 residues. The V and J ends lost 3 bases and 4 bases, in that order; junction bases with no gene match: 6.

The chain carries TRBV6-5 and TRBJ2-1, with TRBD1 identical over 7 bases. J gave up 15 bases and V 4 bases, and 12 bases lay outside the gene matches. CDR1 and CDR2 from the germline V gene are MNHEY and SVGAGI. The CDR3 is made up of 13 amino acids. The CDR3 spells CASSFLEGAKGFF. Here the CDR3 DNA reads TGTGCCAGCAGTTTCCTCGAGGGGGCGAAGGGGTTCTTC.

V is TRBV4-2 and J is TRBJ2-1; D might be TRBD2 (6 bases). Trimming removed 1 base from V and 2 bases from J, with 6 bases in between. CDR1 is LGHNA, CDR2 YNFKEQ, per germline. CDR3 length equals 14 residues. CDR3 residues: CASSQGGAYNEQFF. Here the CDR3 DNA reads TGTGCCAGCAGCCAAGGGGGGGCCTACAATGAGCAGTTCTTC.

This clone was counted a few times. This chain joins TRBV7-9 and TRBJ1-2; 8 bases map to TRBD1. J lost 5 bases, V lost 7 bases, and 18 bases had no gene match. Germline lookup yields CDR1 SEHNR and CDR2 FQNEAQ (reference sequence). This CDR3 region has 17 residues. CDR3 nucleotides: TGTGCCAGCACCAACCAAATGGGACAGGACTATTCTTATGGCTACACCTTC. Its translation is CASTNQMGQDYSYGYTF.

The chain links TRBV5-4 to TRBJ1-1; no definite D call. The germline V and J ends were trimmed by 3 bases and 5 bases, with 5 bases remaining between them. Per germline, CDR1 SGHNT and CDR2 YYREEE (reference sequence). This CDR3 has 11 residues. The DNA of the CDR3 is TGTGCCAGCAGCTCCCAGACTGAAGCTTTCTTT. Residues: CASSSQTEAFF.

This chain uses TRBV7-9 with TRBJ2-7, with D perhaps matching TRBD1 (5 bases). Germline V CDR1 and CDR2: SEHNR, FQNEAQ (reference sequence). V was trimmed by 3 bases and J by 0 bases, leaving 12 bases between them. This CDR3 spans 15 amino acids. CDR3 residues: CASSFDRSNSYEQYF. The DNA of the CDR3 is TGTGCCAGCAGCTTCGACAGATCAAACTCCTACGAGCAGTACTTC.

This clone was seen only once. This chain joins TRBV3-1 (or the pseudogene TRBV3-2) and TRBJ2-1; D not resolved. The germline V gene encodes CDR1 LGHDT and CDR2 YNNKEL (reference sequence). The length of the CDR3 is 17 residues. V was clipped by 0 bases and J by 0 bases, with 12 bases between them. CDR3: CASSQEGAASSYNEQFF. The CDR3 nucleotides are TGTGCCAGCAGCCAAGAAGGCGCAGCGAGCTCCTACAATGAGCAGTTCTTC.

This chain links TRBV29-1 with TRBJ1-1; no definite D call. Germline-derived CDR1 and CDR2 are SQVTM and ANQGSEA. Trimming removed 7 bases at V and 1 base at J, with 16 bases between. The length of the CDR3 is 14 residues. The CDR3 sequence is CSAGHSQTNTEAFF. CDR3 nucleotides: TGCAGCGCTGGCCACTCCCAAACGAACACTGAAGCTTTCTTT.

This clone was seen only once. This rearrangement joins TRBV6-5 to TRBJ1-4; D unresolved. CDR1 MNHEY and CDR2 SVGAGI come from the germline V gene. The CDR3 runs to 15 residues. V shed 8 bases and J shed 1 base, with 14 bases lying between them. CDR3 region: CASLEGGLTNEKLFF. Written as DNA, the CDR3 is TGTGCCAGCCTGGAGGGTGGGTTAACTAATGAAAAACTGTTTTTT.

This chain connects TRBV18 to TRBJ2-7; no firm D call. Germline V gives CDR1 KGHSH, CDR2 LQKENI. The CDR3 sequence is 14 residues long. V was cut by 3 bases and J by 2 bases, with 11 bases left in between. The DNA of the CDR3 is TGTGCCAGCTCACCGTTATCCAGAACCTACGAGCAGTACTTC. Amino acids: CASSPLSRTYEQYF.